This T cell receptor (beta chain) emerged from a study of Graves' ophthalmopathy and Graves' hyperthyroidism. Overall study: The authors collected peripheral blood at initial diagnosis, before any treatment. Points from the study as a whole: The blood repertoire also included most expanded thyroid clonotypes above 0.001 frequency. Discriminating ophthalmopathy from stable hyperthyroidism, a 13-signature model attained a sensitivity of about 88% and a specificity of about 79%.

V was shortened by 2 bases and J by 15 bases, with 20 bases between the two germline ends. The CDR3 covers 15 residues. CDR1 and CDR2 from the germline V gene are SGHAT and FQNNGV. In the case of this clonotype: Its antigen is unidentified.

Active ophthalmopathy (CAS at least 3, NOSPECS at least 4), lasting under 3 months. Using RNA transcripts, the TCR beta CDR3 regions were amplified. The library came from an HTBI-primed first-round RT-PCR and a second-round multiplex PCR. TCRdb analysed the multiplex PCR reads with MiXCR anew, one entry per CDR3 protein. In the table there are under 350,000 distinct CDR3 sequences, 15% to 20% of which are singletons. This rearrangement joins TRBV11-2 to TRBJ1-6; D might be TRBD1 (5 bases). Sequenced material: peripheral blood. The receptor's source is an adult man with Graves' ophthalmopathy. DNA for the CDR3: TGTGCCAGCAGCTTAAGCCCCCGGGACGGTGAGCTCCTCCACTTT. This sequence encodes CASSLSPRDGELLHF.